The 8 T cell receptor beta chains listed next were all sequenced from one sample in a study of CD8 T cells in Susac syndrome. Random hexamers were used to reverse transcribe roughly 0.45 to 1 ug of RNA. TCRdb reprocessed the immunoSEQ multiplex PCR reads with MiXCR, giving one entry per CDR3 protein. The table records 150,000 to 160,000 distinct CDR3 sequences, less than 97% of them present only once. The sample taken for sequencing was CD8+ T cells from PBMCs. Receptor source: a human donor with multiple sclerosis.

The rearrangement links TRBV30 to TRBJ1-1, with 9 positions matching TRBD1. Unmatched junction bases numbered 6, after V lost 3 bases and J lost 1 base. CDR1 GTSNPN and CDR2 SVGIG come from the germline V gene (reference sequence). CDR3 length equals 15 residues. The DNA of the CDR3 is TGTGCCTGGAGCGCCGGGACAGGGAGGAACACTGAAGCTTTCTTT. Translated: CAWSAGTGRNTEAFF.

The rearrangement joins TRBV30 to TRBJ2-3; D possibly corresponds to TRBD1 (5 bases). Trimming shortened V by 2 bases and J by 1 base, and 10 bases separated the two germline ends. In germline, CDR1 is GTSNPN, CDR2 SVGIG (reference sequence). CDR3 size: 14 residues. CDR3 in amino acids: CAWSRQTGTDTQYF. The CDR3 nucleotides read TGTGCCTGGAGTCGACAGACAGGCACAGATACGCAGTATTTT.

The chain uses TRBV20-1 and TRBJ2-1, with 8 positions matching TRBD2. V dropped 6 bases and J dropped 0; count of bases not matched to a gene: 4. Germline V gene lookup returns CDR1 DFQATT and CDR2 SNEGSKA (reference sequence). CDR3 length equals 14 residues. CDR3 DNA: TGCAGTGCCCTAGCGGGTATCTCCTACAATGAGCAGTTCTTC. Translating it yields CSALAGISYNEQFF.

The V gene is TRBV19, the J gene TRBJ1-6; D unclear. Germline V lookup: CDR1 LNHDA, CDR2 SQIVND (reference sequence). V was pared by 8 bases and J by 15 bases, with 14 bases between. The CDR3 spans 11 residues. The CDR3 DNA reads TGTGCCAGTCGATACGGCAGAATCCTCCACTTT. This sequence encodes CASRYGRILHF. Filled out from reference TRBV19 and TRBJ1-6, the complete variable domain reads DGGITQSPKYLFRKEGQNVTLSCEQNLNHDAMYWYRQDPGQGLRLIYYSQIVNDFQKGDIAEGYSVSREKKESFPLTVTSAQKNPTAFYLCASRYGRILHFGNGTRLTVT.

The chain links TRBV3-1 to TRBJ2-1; D possibly corresponds to TRBD2 (7 bases). Germline-derived CDR1 and CDR2 are LGHDT and YNNKEL (reference sequence). Trimming shortened V by 1 base and J by 9 bases, and 16 bases separated the two germline ends. The length of the CDR3 is 15 residues. The CDR3 here is CASSQGGGQSAEQFF. The CDR3 DNA sequence: TGTGCCAGCAGCCAAGGGGGGGGCCAGTCTGCTGAGCAGTTCTTC.

The chain combines TRBV29-1 with TRBJ1-2, with D possibly TRBD1 on 5 matching bases. The CDR3 consists of 14 residues. V was shortened by 4 bases and J by 3 bases, with 15 bases between the two germline ends. Germline assignment: CDR1 SQVTM and CDR2 ANQGSEA. The CDR3 loop reads CSVVSPGGDYGYTF. DNA of the CDR3: TGCAGCGTTGTGAGCCCCGGAGGGGACTATGGCTACACCTTC.

The chain links TRBV12-3 or TRBV12-4 to TRBJ1-5, with unresolved D. CDR3 size: 13 residues. The V gene lost 8 bases and the J gene lost 3 bases, with 11 bases spanning the gap. CDR3 in amino acids: CASSSINNQPQHF. The DNA for the CDR3 is TGTGCCAGCTCCAGTATTAACAATCAGCCCCAGCATTTT.

The CDR3: CASSVGPRVGAHSYEQYF. CDR3 nucleotide sequence: TGTGCCAGCAGCGTCGGCCCACGCGTAGGGGCGCACTCCTACGAGCAGTACTTC. The V call is TRBV9, the J call TRBJ2-7; a weak D match, TRBD1 (5 bases). Trimming removed 2 bases at V and 0 bases at J, with 21 bases between. Germline-derived CDR1 and CDR2 are SGDLS and YYNGEE. This CDR3 is built from 18 residues. The whole variable domain, filled in from reference TRBV9 and TRBJ2-7, reads DSGVTQTPKHLITATGQRVTLRCSPRSGDLSVYWYQQSLDQGLQFLIQYYNGEERAKGNILERFSAQQFPDLHSELNLSSLELGDSALYFCASSVGPRVGAHSYEQYFGPGTRLTVT.